This T cell receptor beta chain is from a study of T cell responses to AZD1222 COVID-19 vaccine. Study results and caveats: Researchers took repertoire samples only after the peak T cell response had come.

This CDR3 spans 14 amino acids. Germline lookup yields CDR1 SGHRS and CDR2 YFSETQ. With 1 base removed from V and 4 bases from J, the gap between germline ends came to 12 bases. The method was immunoSEQ multiplex PCR; TCRdb's version includes in-frame clones alone and lacks a portion of them. Of tens of thousands of clones listed, about 90% were seen once; the top ten hold approximately 15%. Details on this clone: Its cognate antigen is unknown.

J is TRBJ2-7 and V is TRBV5-1; a possible D gene is TRBD1 (6 bases). The TCR sequence derives from an adult in good health. The sequencing here drew on peripheral blood, taken on day 0 of AZD1222 vaccination. This CDR3 is CASSLRGFLYEQYF. The CDR3 coding sequence is TGCGCCAGCAGCTTGAGGGGGTTCCTTTACGAGCAGTACTTC.